These 30 T cell receptor beta chains were sequenced from one sample in a study of beta chain features in type 1 diabetes (dated by TCRdb to about 2018). The antigens of these receptors remain unknown. Results the study describes overall, beyond this receptor: In all four CD4+ subsets, TCRB CDR3 length was moderately but significantly shorter in type 1 diabetes patients.

Library construction relied on the immunoSEQ multiplex PCR assay. The High Capacity cDNA Reverse Transcription Kit was used to reverse transcribe all of the isolated RNA, meaning that expressed TCRB transcripts were what got sequenced. The table comes from immuneACCESS by way of TCRdb, which keeps in-frame sequences with V and J called. Part of the clones is missing from these tables; in studies checked, under half for an unresolved V gene and the rest for unknown reasons. Within this sample are over 200,000 clones, with approximately 10% of them counted one time only. The top ten hold more than 0.015% of the sample. Sequenced: naive CD4+ T cells from blood. What the cell subset or site label conveys for this sample: true naive CD4+ T cells. These receptors all come from a man younger than 40 with type 1 diabetes.

In its sample, this clone was seen a few times. The V and J genes are TRBV5-4 and TRBJ2-2; D not certain. The germline V gene encodes CDR1 SGHNT and CDR2 YYREEE (reference sequence). V was pared by 0 bases and J by 6 bases, with 9 bases between. The CDR3 runs to 14 residues. The CDR3 is CASSLESGPGELFF. The CDR3 DNA follows: TGTGCCAGCAGCTTGGAGTCCGGTCCCGGGGAGCTGTTTTTT.

The sample holds a few counts of this clone. This chain links TRBV18 with TRBJ1-5, with TRBD1 matching over 7 bases. J lost 0 bases, V lost 5 bases, and 4 bases had no gene match. The germline gives CDR1 KGHSH, CDR2 LQKENI. This CDR3 region has 15 residues. CDR3 in DNA: TGTGCCAGCTCATCACGACAGGGTAGCAATCAGCCCCAGCATTTT. Protein product: CASSSRQGSNQPQHF.

This rearrangement joins TRBV9 to TRBJ2-5; 8 nucleotides line up with TRBD2. The CDR3 length is 15 residues. Germline lookup yields CDR1 SGDLS and CDR2 YYNGEE. V lost 4 bases to trimming and J lost 4 bases; unmatched junction nucleotides: 9. The CDR3 bases are TGTGCCAGCAGCCTCCGCGGGGGGAAGGGAGAGACCCAGTACTTC. Translated: CASSLRGGKGETQYF.

This clone has a handful of counts. CDR3 region: CASGNRDWSYEQYF. The CDR3 nucleotides are TGTGCCAGCGGGAACCGGGACTGGTCCTACGAGCAGTACTTC. The J gene is TRBJ2-7, the V gene TRBV2; TRBD2 might be the D (6 bases). The CDR3 has 14 residues. The V end was cut by 8 bases, the J end by 1 base, with 15 bases between. Germline V gives CDR1 SNHLY, CDR2 FYNNEI.

This clone was counted only a few times. The chain links TRBV28 to TRBJ2-7; 7 bases match TRBD2. Germline V lookup: CDR1 MDHEN, CDR2 SYDVKM. The J segment lost 4 bases and the V segment lost 7 bases, leaving 10 bases of the junction unmatched. CDR3 size: 14 residues. CDR3 in amino acids: CASIGLGERYEQYF. DNA for the CDR3: TGTGCCAGCATCGGACTAGGGGAGAGGTACGAGCAGTACTTC.

The chain is built from TRBV5-1 and TRBJ2-3; a weak D match, TRBD2 (7 bases). The CDR3 is made up of 16 amino acids. Per the germline V gene, CDR1 is SGHRS and CDR2 is YFSETQ. V was trimmed by 4 bases and J by 1 base, leaving 16 bases between them. The CDR3 is CASSNPRGLGTDTQYF. CDR3 nucleotide sequence: TGCGCCAGCAGCAACCCGCGGGGGCTAGGCACAGATACGCAGTATTTT.

The chain joins TRBV27 to TRBJ2-5; tentative D call: TRBD2 (5 bases). The CDR3 contains 14 residues. Trimming shortened V by 2 bases and J by 3 bases, and 10 bases separated the two germline ends. Germline CDR1 reads MNHEY; CDR2 reads SMNVEV (reference sequence). In nucleotides, the CDR3 is TGTGCCAGCAGTTTAAACCTAGCAGAAGAGACCCAGTACTTC. This codes for CASSLNLAEETQYF.

The chain recombines TRBV9 with TRBJ1-2; 10 bases align to TRBD1. The ends lost 3 bases at V and 7 bases at J; junction bases unmatched: 12. The CDR3 is 16 residues long. Germline-derived CDR1 and CDR2 are SGDLS and YYNGEE. This CDR3 reads CASSAPPWTGGGGYTF. CDR3 in DNA: TGTGCCAGCAGCGCACCCCCTTGGACAGGGGGTGGTGGCTACACCTTC.

The chain carries TRBV18 and TRBJ2-1; the D is unclear. With 6 bases removed from V and 4 bases from J, the gap between germline ends came to 10 bases. The CDR3 consists of 13 residues. Germline V gene sequence: CDR1 KGHSH, CDR2 LQKENI. CDR3 region: CASSLSLYNEQFF. The DNA of the CDR3 is TGTGCCAGCTCGCTAAGCCTTTACAATGAGCAGTTCTTC.

This clone was detected once. The chain links TRBV7-6 to TRBJ2-7; D remains unclear. Germline V gene data show CDR1 as SGHVS and CDR2 as FNYEAQ. CDR3 length: 15 residues. Trimming removed 1 base from V and 0 bases from J, with 10 bases in between. Here the CDR3 reads CASSLDARTSYEQYF. CDR3 DNA: TGTGCCAGCAGCTTAGACGCCAGAACCTCCTACGAGCAGTACTTC.

V is TRBV18 and J is TRBJ1-2; TRBD1 matches at 9 bases. Looked up from germline, CDR1 is KGHSH and CDR2 is LQKENI. Unmatched junction bases numbered 12, after V lost 3 bases and J lost 13 bases. The CDR3 is 14 amino acids. CDR3 sequence reads: CASSPRDRVFFSTF. In DNA form, the CDR3 reads TGTGCCAGCTCACCGCGGGACAGGGTATTCTTCAGCACCTTC.

The V call is TRBV28, the J call TRBJ1-6; 12 nucleotides agree with TRBD1. The CDR3 is 16 residues long. Trimming removed 7 bases from V and 8 bases from J; junction bases left unmatched: 9. Germline V gene data show CDR1 as MDHEN and CDR2 as SYDVKM. CDR3 sequence: CASIAQGQGAYSPLHF. Here the CDR3 DNA reads TGTGCCAGCATCGCCCAGGGACAGGGGGCCTATTCACCCCTCCACTTT.

Only a few counts were recorded for this clone. The DNA of the CDR3 is TGTGCCAGCAGTGTAAATAGGGAGAGTGAGCAGTTCTTC. Translated: CASSVNRESEQFF. V usage is TRBV6-4 and J usage is TRBJ2-1, with a possible D match to TRBD2 (5 bases). This CDR3 is built from 13 residues. Between the trimmed V and J ends, which lost 4 bases and 9 bases, there was a span of 13 bases. CDR1 is MRHNA, CDR2 SNTAGT, per germline.

This clone was recorded a few times. The CDR3 is CASSSSGGATGELFF. The DNA of the CDR3 is TGTGCCAGCAGTTCTAGCGGGGGGGCCACCGGGGAGCTGTTTTTT. The chain has TRBV6-6 and TRBJ2-2, with TRBD2 matching over 12 bases. Germline V CDR1 and CDR2: MNHNY, SVGAGI (reference sequence). The V and J ends lost 4 bases and 4 bases, in that order; junction bases with no gene match: 1. The CDR3 runs to 15 residues.

The chain carries TRBV7-2 and TRBJ2-3; possibly TRBD2 for D (7 bases). Germline-derived CDR1 and CDR2 are SGHTA and FQGNSA. Trimming took 2 bases from V and 4 from J, leaving 16 bases between them. The CDR3 runs to 16 residues. The CDR3 nucleotides are TGTGCCAGCAGCTTACCGGGGGGCCGGCGGTCAGATACGCAGTATTTT. It encodes CASSLPGGRRSDTQYF.

The CDR3 coding sequence is TGCGCCAGCAGCCCACAGGGAGTGGGGACAGATACGCAGTATTTT. Protein: CASSPQGVGTDTQYF. This rearrangement joins TRBV4-3 to TRBJ2-3, with a tentative D call TRBD1 (6 bases). Per the germline V gene, CDR1 is LGHNA and CDR2 is YSLEER. This CDR3 has 15 residues. V was cut by 4 bases and J by 3 bases, with 14 bases left in between.

The CDR3 reads CASSLTAGAADTQYF. In nucleotides, the CDR3 is TGTGCCAGCAGCTTAACGGCCGGTGCGGCAGATACGCAGTATTTT. The rearrangement joins TRBV7-3 to TRBJ2-3; D is ambiguous. This CDR3 is 15 amino acids long. The germline V and J ends were trimmed by 0 bases and 4 bases, with 11 bases remaining between them. CDR1 and CDR2 from the germline V gene are SGHTA and FQGTGA.

The genes are TRBV4-1 and TRBJ2-1, with a weak D call TRBD1 (5 bases). V dropped 0 bases and J dropped 4 bases, with 13 bases sitting between them. Germline CDR1 is MGHRA and CDR2 is YSYEKL. This CDR3 has 16 residues. In nucleotides, the CDR3 is TGCGCCAGCAGCCAAGATCTGCGACAGATATACAATGAGCAGTTCTTC. This gives the protein CASSQDLRQIYNEQFF.

This clone turned up a few times. The chain links TRBV5-7 to TRBJ2-7; TRBD1 is a possible D gene (6 bases). TRBV5-7 belongs to the ORF category, with a function that is uncertain. The CDR3 extends over 15 amino acids. The V end lost 2 bases, the J end lost 2 bases, and 14 bases lay between the germline ends. CDR3 region: CASSFVLGQTYEQYF. CDR3 bases: TGTGCCAGCAGCTTCGTTTTGGGACAAACCTACGAGCAGTACTTC.

CDR3 DNA: TGTGCCAGCAGTCCCGGGACCGGGGAGCTGTTTTTT. Encoded protein: CASSPGTGELFF. V and J are TRBV27 and TRBJ2-2; D is uncertain. Germline CDR1 and CDR2: MNHEY and SMNVEV (reference sequence). This CDR3 has 12 residues. V was pared by 5 bases and J by 5 bases, with 6 bases between.

This chain links TRBV15 with TRBJ1-5, with a possible D match to TRBD1 (5 bases). V shed 8 bases and J shed 3 bases, with 11 bases lying between them. There are 13 residues in the CDR3. CDR1 LNHNV and CDR2 YYDKDF come from the germline V gene (reference sequence). The CDR3: CATRRGSNQPQHF. The CDR3 region has the DNA TGTGCCACCCGGCGGGGGTCCAATCAGCCCCAGCATTTT.

This clone was found a few times. V and J are TRBV10-3 and TRBJ2-3, with TRBD1 matching over 8 bases. After removal of 9 bases from V and 5 bases from J, the junction contained 13 bases not matched to a gene. Germline V gene sequence: CDR1 ENHRY, CDR2 SYGVKD. CDR3 length: 15 amino acids. This chain's CDR3 is CAISISTGTGDTQYF. CDR3 nucleotides: TGTGCCATTTCCATTTCTACAGGGACAGGAGATACGCAGTATTTT.

The V gene is TRBV30, the J gene TRBJ1-5; D unclear. The germline CDR1 and CDR2 sequences are GTSNPN and SVGIG (reference sequence). CDR3 size: 13 residues. The V end was cut by 0 bases, the J end by 4 bases, with 7 bases between. The CDR3 DNA reads as TGTGCCTGGAGTGTAAGAGATAATCAGCCCCAGCATTTT. It yields the protein CAWSVRDNQPQHF.

With regard to this clone: The sample carries other DNA sequences with the same CDR3. The rearrangement uses TRBV7-9 and TRBJ2-7; 9 nucleotides align to TRBD2. The germline CDR1 and CDR2 sequences are SEHNR and FQNEAQ (reference sequence). J was trimmed by 2 bases and V by 3 bases; bases with no gene match: 2. The CDR3 covers 14 residues. The DNA of the CDR3 is TGTGCCAGCAGCTTGCTAGCGGGGACCTACGAGCAGTACTTC. It codes for CASSLLAGTYEQYF.

This clone has just a few counts. This sequence joins TRBV19 and TRBJ2-1; D might be TRBD1 (6 bases). The V gene lost 7 bases and the J gene lost 0 bases, with 13 bases spanning the gap. CDR1 is LNHDA and CDR2 is SQIVND in the germline V gene (reference sequence). The CDR3 is 15 amino acids. The CDR3 spells CASIKTGSSYNEQFF. Here the CDR3 DNA reads TGTGCCAGTATTAAAACAGGGAGCTCCTACAATGAGCAGTTCTTC.

The sample holds a few counts of this clone. The chain combines TRBV2 with TRBJ1-5, with D maybe TRBD1 (5 bases). The germline V gene encodes CDR1 SNHLY and CDR2 FYNNEI. V gave up 8 bases and J gave up 3 bases, with 8 bases separating them. The CDR3 has 12 residues. CDR3 DNA: TGTGCCAGCGGACAACCCAATCAGCCCCAGCATTTT. Its translation is CASGQPNQPQHF.

This clone was observed a few times. The chain uses TRBV5-6 and TRBJ2-4; a weak D match, TRBD2 (5 bases). The CDR3 is 15 amino acids. In germline, CDR1 is SGHDT, CDR2 YYEEEE. With 0 bases removed from V and 7 bases from J, the gap between germline ends came to 14 bases. The CDR3 DNA reads TGTGCCAGCAGCTTGGGTGCGACACGGAGGAACATTCAGTACTTC. Protein product: CASSLGATRRNIQYF.

The chain links TRBV5-4 to TRBJ2-1; perhaps TRBD1 as D (6 bases). This CDR3 comprises 16 residues. The V gene's germline CDR1 is SGHNT and CDR2 YYREEE (reference sequence). The ends were cut back, 0 bases at V and 5 bases at J, with 15 bases in the middle. DNA for the CDR3: TGTGCCAGCAGCTTGGCCTTGGCAGGGGCTAACAATGAGCAGTTCTTC. This translates into CASSLALAGANNEQFF.

This clone was picked up a small number of times. The chain links TRBV29-1 to TRBJ2-1; TRBD2 aligns across 13 bases. V trimming: 5 bases; J trimming: 5 bases; junction bases outside the gene matches: 12. Germline V gives CDR1 SQVTM, CDR2 ANQGSEA. The CDR3 has 17 amino acids. The CDR3 region is CSVYGTSGDLPNNEQFF. The CDR3 nucleotides are TGCAGCGTTTACGGGACTAGCGGGGACCTCCCTAACAATGAGCAGTTCTTC.

This clone has only a few counts. The V call is TRBV2, the J call TRBJ2-2; 10 nucleotides align to TRBD2. After removal of 7 bases from V and 4 bases from J, the junction contained 3 bases not matched to a gene. The CDR3 runs to 14 residues. CDR1 is SNHLY and CDR2 is FYNNEI in the germline V gene. CDR3 region: CASNVAGGTGELFF. The CDR3 DNA reads as TGTGCCAGCAATGTAGCGGGGGGCACCGGGGAGCTGTTTTTT.